The 31 T cell receptor beta chains below all came from one sample that was sequenced in a study of regulatory T cells in long-lasting Graves disease. Time point defined: newly diagnosed GD, antithyroid drugs for less than 3 months. TCR sequences were obtained from RNA taken from PBMCs. TCR beta libraries were built with iRepertoire HTBI primers and Arm-PCR of CDR3 regions. TCRdb processed the multiplex PCR reads anew with MiXCR; each CDR3 protein has one entry. Of around 470,000 distinct CDR3 sequences in the sample, around 15% are singletons; the top ten hold under 20%. This sample was also put to use in a study of T cells in Graves' hyperthyroidism and ophthalmopathy.

The sequencing here drew on peripheral blood mononuclear cells (PBMCs), taken at new diagnosis, from a patient treated with antithyroid drugs. The receptor set was obtained from a woman between 50 and 59 years old with Graves disease.

This clonotype has at least ten counts. This chain links TRBV7-2 with TRBJ2-7, with D perhaps matching TRBD2 (5 bases). This CDR3 contains 15 residues. Trimming left V 1 base short and J 0 bases short, with 10 bases between. Germline V lookup: CDR1 SGHTA, CDR2 FQGNSA. The CDR3 DNA follows: TGTGCCAGCAGCTTAGAGGGAGCTTTCTCCTACGAGCAGTACTTC. Amino acid sequence: CASSLEGAFSYEQYF.

V is TRBV20-1 and J is TRBJ2-7, with 12 bases identical to TRBD2. The germline V gene has CDR1 DFQATT and CDR2 SNEGSKA (reference sequence). V was clipped by 0 bases and J by 2 bases; unmatched bases: 11. This CDR3 has 18 residues. CDR3 DNA: TGCAGTGCTAGAGACTCGACTAGCGGGAGTACCGCCGCCTACGAGCAGTACTTC. It specifies CSARDSTSGSTAAYEQYF.

The chain carries TRBV28 and TRBJ2-2, with 10 positions matching TRBD1. CDR3 length: 16 amino acids. The trim removed 6 bases at V and 4 bases at J, leaving 8 bases unmatched. Germline assignment: CDR1 MDHEN and CDR2 SYDVKM. The CDR3 reads CASSSQGTGVTGELFF. The CDR3 coding sequence is TGTGCCAGCAGCTCCCAAGGGACAGGGGTCACCGGGGAGCTGTTTTTT.

This clonotype was counted only a few times. This chain connects TRBV6-1 to TRBJ2-7; D remains ambiguous. Germline V gene lookup returns CDR1 MNHNS and CDR2 SASEGT. Trimming removed 7 bases from V and 2 bases from J, with 15 bases in between. The CDR3 covers 14 residues. CDR3 in DNA: TGTGCCAGCACCGCAATTACTCCGACCTACGAGCAGTACTTC. Amino acid sequence: CASTAITPTYEQYF.

Only a few counts were recorded for this clonotype. The V gene is TRBV6-2 or TRBV6-3, the J gene TRBJ2-1; 11 nucleotides line up with TRBD2. CDR1 MNHEY and CDR2 SVGEGT come from the germline V gene. V trimming: 2 bases; J trimming: 8 bases; junction bases outside the gene matches: 2. The CDR3 consists of 14 residues. The CDR3 protein is CASSYTSGSYEQFF. The DNA for the CDR3 is TGTGCCAGCAGTTACACTAGCGGGAGCTATGAGCAGTTCTTC.

The rearrangement joins TRBV19 to TRBJ2-2, with D possibly TRBD2 on 6 matching bases. V lost 3 bases and J lost 4, with 12 bases in between. This CDR3 is 15 amino acids long. CDR1 and CDR2 (germline): LNHDA, SQIVND (reference sequence). The CDR3 DNA follows: TGTGCCAGTAGTATCGTGGGAGGTAGCACCGGGGAGCTGTTTTTT. Protein product: CASSIVGGSTGELFF.

At least ten counts were recorded for this clonotype. J is TRBJ2-1 and V is TRBV12-3 or TRBV12-4; tentatively, D is TRBD1 (5 bases). This CDR3 region has 14 residues. V was clipped by 7 bases and J by 4 bases, with 14 bases between them. The CDR3 DNA follows: TGTGCCAGCACCATAGACAGCTTATACAATGAGCAGTTCTTC. It codes for CASTIDSLYNEQFF.

The chain is built from TRBV9 and TRBJ2-3, with D hard to call. Germline V gene data show CDR1 as SGDLS and CDR2 as YYNGEE. CDR3 length: 16 residues. The V and J ends lost 0 bases and 1 base respectively, with 12 bases between them. The CDR3 sequence: CASSVGTDGGTDTQYF. The CDR3 DNA follows: TGTGCCAGCAGCGTAGGGACGGACGGAGGCACAGATACGCAGTATTTT. The variable domain in full, with the rest retrieved from reference TRBV9 and TRBJ2-3, is DSGVTQTPKHLITATGQRVTLRCSPRSGDLSVYWYQQSLDQGLQFLIQYYNGEERAKGNILERFSAQQFPDLHSELNLSSLELGDSALYFCASSVGTDGGTDTQYFGPGTRLTVL.

V is TRBV5-4 and J is TRBJ2-1, with D tentatively TRBD2 (6 bases). This CDR3 is 14 amino acids long. V was trimmed by 1 base and J by 2 bases, leaving 7 bases between them. The germline V gene encodes CDR1 SGHNT and CDR2 YYREEE (reference sequence). The CDR3 reads CASSLPGAYNEQFF. In nucleotides, the CDR3 is TGTGCCAGCAGCTTGCCGGGAGCCTACAATGAGCAGTTCTTC.

This clonotype appeared a few times. The V and J genes are TRBV18 and TRBJ2-1; D is unclear. Germline V gene lookup returns CDR1 KGHSH and CDR2 LQKENI. With 3 bases removed from V and 4 bases from J, the gap between germline ends came to 13 bases. The CDR3 spans 15 residues. The CDR3 sequence: CASSPSYNKYNEQFF. As DNA, the CDR3 is TGTGCCAGCTCACCCTCTTATAATAAATACAATGAGCAGTTCTTC.

Details on this clonotype: A much larger clone differs from this one at a single base, so this may be a read error. CDR3 DNA: TGCAGTGCTAGCGGGGCCATTACCTACGAGCAGTTCTTC. This encodes CSASGAITYEQFF. The chain combines TRBV20-1 with TRBJ2-1; D is perhaps TRBD1 or TRBD2 (5 bases each). CDR1 is DFQATT and CDR2 is SNEGSKA in the germline V gene (reference sequence). The germline V and J ends were trimmed by 3 bases and 10 bases, with 16 bases remaining between them. This CDR3 comprises 13 residues.

This clonotype was detected many times. The rearrangement joins TRBV28 to TRBJ1-3; unclear D gene. The CDR3 runs to 15 residues. V was pared by 5 bases and J by 3 bases, with 14 bases between. Per germline, CDR1 MDHEN and CDR2 SYDVKM. CDR3 DNA sequence: TGTGCCAGCAGTCAACCTCGGACCTTTGGAAACACCATATATTTT. Protein product: CASSQPRTFGNTIYF.

This clonotype was seen more than once but under ten times. This rearrangement joins TRBV5-1 to TRBJ2-1; D gene uncertain. The CDR3 spans 15 residues. Germline CDR1 SGHRS, CDR2 YFSETQ. With 0 bases removed from V and 7 bases from J, the gap between germline ends came to 14 bases. In DNA, the CDR3 is TGCGCCAGCAGCTTGGCCGGAGCAAGGTCAAATGAGCAGTTCTTC. It translates to CASSLAGARSNEQFF. Full variable domain (remainder filled in from reference TRBV5-1 and TRBJ2-1): KAGVTQTPRYLIKTRGQQVTLSCSPISGHRSVSWYQQTPGQGLQFLFEYFSETQRNKGNFPGRFSGRQFSNSRSEMNVSTLELGDSALYLCASSLAGARSNEQFFGPGTRLTVL.

This rearrangement joins TRBV4-1 to TRBJ2-7; D is ambiguous. CDR3 length: 14 amino acids. Germline lookup yields CDR1 MGHRA and CDR2 YSYEKL. V dropped 0 bases and J dropped 2 bases, with 8 bases sitting between them. For the CDR3, the DNA is TGCGCCAGCAGCCAAGAGCGAGTACCCTACGAGCAGTACTTC. Translated: CASSQERVPYEQYF.

The sample holds a few counts of this clonotype. V gene TRBV28 combines with J gene TRBJ2-3; the D gene is possibly TRBD2 (6 bases). V lost 6 bases, J lost 5 bases, and 9 bases lay in between. This CDR3 has 12 amino acids. CDR1 and CDR2 from the germline V gene are MDHEN and SYDVKM. CDR3 residues: CASRGAGDTQYF. The CDR3 nucleotides read TGTGCCAGCAGGGGAGCGGGAGATACGCAGTATTTT.

This clonotype was detected ten times or more. The V gene is TRBV27, the J gene TRBJ2-1; 13 bases agree with TRBD2. With V trimmed by 8 bases and J by 10 bases, 11 bases remained unmatched. The CDR3 consists of 15 residues. Germline V CDR1 and CDR2: MNHEY, SMNVEV (reference sequence). The CDR3: CASARQGGLAGEQFF. In DNA form, the CDR3 reads TGTGCCAGCGCAAGACAGGGGGGACTAGCGGGAGAGCAGTTCTTC.

This clonotype occurred many times. This chain connects TRBV20-1 to TRBJ2-3; the match to TRBD2 covers 14 bases. The CDR3 contains 15 residues. J gave up 5 bases and V 2 bases, and 3 bases lay outside the gene matches. Germline-derived CDR1 and CDR2 are DFQATT and SNEGSKA (reference sequence). DNA for the CDR3: TGCAGTGCTAGATCAGGGACTAGCGGGAGAGATACGCAGTATTTT. Translated, it gives CSARSGTSGRDTQYF.

This clonotype was observed a handful of times. V gene TRBV6-2 or TRBV6-3 combines with J gene TRBJ2-1; D is perhaps TRBD1 (6 bases). The CDR3 sequence is 17 residues long. Germline V gene sequence: CDR1 MNHEY, CDR2 SVGEGT. The ends were cut back, 0 bases at V and 1 base at J, with 13 bases in the middle. The CDR3 spells CASSYSAGARSYNEQFF. DNA of the CDR3: TGTGCCAGCAGTTACTCAGCAGGGGCCCGGTCCTACAATGAGCAGTTCTTC.

This clonotype was counted ten times or more. V is TRBV29-1 and J is TRBJ2-3, with D perhaps matching TRBD2 (6 bases). Germline V CDR1 and CDR2: SQVTM, ANQGSEA. The CDR3 covers 15 residues. V dropped 0 bases and J dropped 4 bases, with 14 bases sitting between them. The DNA for the CDR3 is TGCAGCGTTGAAGATCTGGGCGGGACCTCAGATACGCAGTATTTT. Residues: CSVEDLGGTSDTQYF.

Concerning this clonotype: A much larger clone differs by one base, so this may be a read error. This chain uses TRBV28 with TRBJ2-1, with 8 bases that match TRBD2. Germline trimming cut 10 bases from V and 5 bases from J; bases unmatched to any gene: 7. The CDR3 loop spans 13 amino acids. The V gene's germline CDR1 is MDHEN and CDR2 SYDVKM. The DNA for the CDR3 is TGTGCCACGGGGGGGGCTAACGACAATGAGCAGTTCTTC. It yields the protein CATGGANDNEQFF.

There are a few counts of this clonotype. The chain carries TRBV3-1 and TRBJ2-7; a possible D gene is TRBD1 (6 bases). Between the trimmed V and J ends, which lost 0 bases and 0 bases, there was a span of 15 bases. Germline CDR1 LGHDT, CDR2 YNNKEL (reference sequence). This CDR3 comprises 17 residues. CDR3 sequence (DNA): TGTGCCAGCAGCCAAGATGGCCTGGGACACCTCTCCTACGAGCAGTACTTC. It codes for CASSQDGLGHLSYEQYF.

Many counts were recorded for this clonotype. The chain recombines TRBV10-3 with TRBJ1-4; tentatively, D is TRBD1 (5 bases). V lost 4 bases, J lost 3 bases, and 12 bases lay in between. CDR1 and CDR2 from the germline V gene are ENHRY and SYGVKD. There are 15 residues in the CDR3. The CDR3 DNA reads as TGTGCCATCAGTGGCGGGCAGGGTCCTAATGAAAAACTGTTTTTT. It specifies CAISGGQGPNEKLFF.

This chain links TRBV2 with TRBJ2-7; TRBD1 matches at 8 bases. With V trimmed by 6 bases and J by 0 bases, 7 bases remained unmatched. Per germline, CDR1 SNHLY and CDR2 FYNNEI. The CDR3 contains 15 residues. For the CDR3, the DNA is TGTGCCAGCAGGCTACAGGGGGTCAGCTCCTACGAGCAGTACTTC. Amino acid sequence: CASRLQGVSSYEQYF.

A few counts support this clonotype. The gene calls are TRBV6-1 and TRBJ1-5, with D uncertain. Germline V gives CDR1 MNHNS, CDR2 SASEGT. The CDR3 runs 14 residues. Trimming left V 10 bases short and J 3 bases short, with 16 bases between. CDR3 loop: CATNPMGSNQPQHF. In DNA, the CDR3 is TGTGCCACCAACCCGATGGGTTCCAATCAGCCCCAGCATTTT.

Many counts were recorded for this clonotype. The chain employs TRBV11-3 and TRBJ2-1, with TRBD2 matching over 9 bases. The CDR3 covers 17 residues. Germline-derived CDR1 and CDR2 are SGHNT and YENEEA. V gave up 0 bases and J gave up 5 bases; unmatched junction bases: 8. CDR3 protein: CASSLEMSSGVNNEQFF. In DNA form, the CDR3 reads TGTGCCAGCAGCTTAGAGATGTCTAGCGGGGTTAACAATGAGCAGTTCTTC.

The V call is TRBV14, the J call TRBJ1-2; unclear D gene. The V and J ends lost 1 base and 1 base respectively, with 10 bases between them. The germline CDR1 and CDR2 sequences are SGHDN and FVKESK. The CDR3 loop spans 15 amino acids. In DNA, the CDR3 is TGTGCCAGCAGCCAAGTGATAGGAGTTAACTATGGCTACACCTTC. Encoded protein: CASSQVIGVNYGYTF.

The V call is TRBV9, the J call TRBJ2-1, with 9 bases fitting TRBD1. After removal of 7 bases from V and 5 bases from J, the junction contained 7 bases not matched to a gene. Germline assignment: CDR1 SGDLS and CDR2 YYNGEE. CDR3 length: 14 amino acids. The CDR3 DNA follows: TGTGCCAGCGGCAAGACAGGGGGGGACAATGAGCAGTTCTTC. Protein product: CASGKTGGDNEQFF.

This clonotype was detected many times. This rearrangement joins TRBV28 to TRBJ2-7; 7 bases are a match to TRBD1. Germline CDR1 and CDR2: MDHEN and SYDVKM. The CDR3 spans 15 residues. The V segment lost 2 bases and the J segment 0 bases; nucleotides outside the gene matches: 4. In DNA form, the CDR3 reads TGTGCCAGCAGTTTACCTGGACAGGACTCCTACGAGCAGTACTTC. It codes for CASSLPGQDSYEQYF.

The V call is TRBV28, the J call TRBJ2-7; D is ambiguous. From germline, CDR1 is MDHEN and CDR2 SYDVKM. V was clipped by 1 base and J by 10 bases, with 8 bases between them. The CDR3 extends over 11 amino acids. CDR3 DNA sequence: TGTGCCAGCAGTTTATTTTTAGAACAGTACTTC. Amino acids: CASSLFLEQYF.

The chain has TRBV19 and TRBJ1-5; no definite D call. The germline CDR1 and CDR2 sequences are LNHDA and SQIVND (reference sequence). V shed 4 bases and J shed 7 bases, with 8 bases lying between them. This CDR3 is built from 12 residues. The CDR3 sequence: CASSTGRQPQHF. CDR3 nucleotides: TGTGCCAGTAGTACGGGTAGACAGCCCCAGCATTTT. Full variable domain (remainder filled in from reference TRBV19 and TRBJ1-5): DGGITQSPKYLFRKEGQNVTLSCEQNLNHDAMYWYRQDPGQGLRLIYYSQIVNDFQKGDIAEGYSVSREKKESFPLTVTSAQKNPTAFYLCASSTGRQPQHFGDGTRLSIL.

In DNA form, the CDR3 reads TGCAGTGCTAGTCTCCTTCTGCGACAAAGCACAGATACGCAGTATTTT. Translating it yields CSASLLLRQSTDTQYF. This chain links TRBV20-1 with TRBJ2-3; no reliable D call. Trimming took 3 bases from V and 0 from J, leaving 16 bases between them. CDR3 length: 16 amino acids. CDR1 is DFQATT, CDR2 SNEGSKA, per germline (reference sequence).